A selection of T cell receptor beta chains follows, all from one sample in a study of blood T cell repertoires in COVID-19. Only in-frame clones appear in the TCRdb table, and some are missing; sequencing was by immunoSEQ multiplex PCR. The sample consists of more than 80,000 clones, about 85% of them appearing once. Sequenced material: peripheral blood. Source of these receptors: a woman over 75 with COVID-19, enrolled during active disease. Each CDR3 is given with its conserved first and last residue. D genes are given only for firm matches. The listing skips clone size in some rows; elsewhere it reads once, few, many or a size class.

cdr3_nt	cdr3_aa	d_call	j_call	clone_size	v_call
TGCGCCAGCAGCTCGGAGGGAGCGGGAGGGGCCTACGAGCAGTACTTC	CASSSEGAGGAYEQYF	TRBD2	TRBJ2-7	-	TRBV5-1
TGTGCCAGCAGCCTTCAGGGGGGTGAAACTGAAGCTTTCTTT	CASSLQGGETEAFF	TRBD1	TRBJ1-1	-	TRBV11-3
TGTGCCAGCAGATCACCACAGGTATACGAGCAGTACTTC	CASRSPQVYEQYF	-	TRBJ2-7	once	TRBV6-5
TGTGCCAGCAGTCGGTGGGGCAGGAACACTGAAGCTTTCTTT	CASSRWGRNTEAFF	-	TRBJ1-1	few	TRBV28
TGTGCCAGCAGCTTGCTCGGGGGGCCTCCTAATGAAAAACTGTTTTTT	CASSLLGGPPNEKLFF	-	TRBJ1-4	-	TRBV5-5
TGTGCCAGCAGCTTTAGGACTAGCGGGGGATTGGCAGATACGCAGTATTTT	CASSFRTSGGLADTQYF	TRBD2	TRBJ2-3	-	TRBV7-2
TGTGCCAGCAGCCCGCTAACCGGGACTAGCGGCACTAGCACAGATACGCAGTATTTT	CASSPLTGTSGTSTDTQYF	TRBD2	TRBJ2-3	-	TRBV4-2
TGTGCCAGCAGCTCCAACGGCGAGGGAGGGCTGTTTTTT	CASSSNGEGGLFF	-	TRBJ2-2	-	TRBV3-1/TRBV3-2
TGTGCCAGCAGACAGGACCGGAGCTCTGGAAACACCATATATTTT	CASRQDRSSGNTIYF	-	TRBJ1-3	-	TRBV5-4
TGTGCCACCAGCAGAGATCAAGGAGCGGGGGGAACCTACGAGCAGTACTTC	CATSRDQGAGGTYEQYF	TRBD2	TRBJ2-7	-	TRBV15
TGTGCCATGGGGAAGGGGGGGCTGGGTTACGAGCAGTACTTC	CAMGKGGLGYEQYF	-	TRBJ2-7	-	TRBV10-3
TGTGCCAGCTCACACTCACAGGGCTCCCCAGATACGCAGTATTTT	CASSHSQGSPDTQYF	-	TRBJ2-3	-	TRBV18
TGTGCCACCCGGACAGGGAAGGGCAATCAGCCCCAGCATTTT	CATRTGKGNQPQHF	TRBD1	TRBJ1-5	-	TRBV19
TGTGCCAGCAGCTTACAGCGGAGAGTAGAAATTGAGCAGTTCTTC	CASSLQRRVEIEQFF	-	TRBJ2-1	-	TRBV7-2
TGTGCCAGCAGCCAAGGGGGGGGCGAAGATACGCAGTATTTT	CASSQGGGEDTQYF	-	TRBJ2-3	-	TRBV3-1/TRBV3-2
TGTGCCAGCAGCAAAGTCGGAGGGTACGGTCCGGGACAGGGCCACCTGAGCTCCTACAATGAGCAGTTCTTC	CASSKVGGYGPGQGHLSSYNEQFF	-	TRBJ2-1	-	TRBV21-1
TGTGCCAGCAGCCCTCGGCTATCAGGGGAGATAGAGACCCAGTACTTC	CASSPRLSGEIETQYF	-	TRBJ2-5	few	TRBV7-9
TGTGCCAGCAGCGTCCACTCCGGGACAGGAGGCAATCAGCCCCAGCATTTT	CASSVHSGTGGNQPQHF	TRBD1	TRBJ1-5	-	TRBV9
TGTGCCAGCAACCTGATCAGGACTGAGAATGAAAAACTGTTTTTT	CASNLIRTENEKLFF	-	TRBJ1-4	-	TRBV21-1
TGTGCCAGCAGTCCTTCGCACGGGGCAGGGGGCACTGAAGCTTTCTTT	CASSPSHGAGGTEAFF	TRBD1	TRBJ1-1	-	TRBV28
TGTGCCAGCAGCTTTTGGGGTGTAGCGGGAAAACTAGCCAAAAACATTCAGTACTTC	CASSFWGVAGKLAKNIQYF	TRBD2	TRBJ2-4	few	TRBV13
TGTGCCAGCAGCTTGGACAGGGGGCGCCGGATGAACACTGAAGCTTTCTTT	CASSLDRGRRMNTEAFF	TRBD1	TRBJ1-1	once	TRBV11-2
TGTGCCAGCAGCTGGGGACTAGCGGGGGAAGAGACCCAGTACTTC	CASSWGLAGEETQYF	TRBD2	TRBJ2-5	-	TRBV5-4
TGTGCCACCAGTACGGAGCGGGGGGCGCGGGAGACCCAGTACTTC	CATSTERGARETQYF	TRBD2	TRBJ2-5	-	TRBV24-1
TGTGCCAGCTCACCCCGGGACAGTGTCTTGGGTGAAGCTTTCTTT	CASSPRDSVLGEAFF	TRBD1	TRBJ1-1	few	TRBV18
TGTGCCAGCAGCCCCACGGGGGGAGGCTCAATCGAGCAGTACTTC	CASSPTGGGSIEQYF	TRBD2	TRBJ2-7	-	TRBV28
TGTGCCATCAGTGAGACGGGTGTCCATACTGGAAACACCATATATTTT	CAISETGVHTGNTIYF	-	TRBJ1-3	-	TRBV10-3
TGTGCCAGCAGCTTATGGGCGGGGGGGCAGGATACGCAGTATTTT	CASSLWAGGQDTQYF	TRBD2	TRBJ2-3	once	TRBV11-2
TGTGCCAGCAGCTTAGATCGTAGAGGTTTGAACACTGAAGCTTTCTTT	CASSLDRRGLNTEAFF	-	TRBJ1-1	few	TRBV11-2
TGCGCCAGCAGCACGACTAGCGGGAGTGATACGCAGTATTTT	CASSTTSGSDTQYF	TRBD2	TRBJ2-3	-	TRBV5-1
TGTGCCAGCAGCCAACTGGGACAGGGGGAGGCTGGGGCCAACGTCCTGACTTTC	CASSQLGQGEAGANVLTF	TRBD1	TRBJ2-6	-	TRBV4-2
TGTGCCAGCAGTCCGCCGGGACAGGTTGAAGCTTTCTTT	CASSPPGQVEAFF	TRBD1	TRBJ1-1	-	TRBV27
TGTGCCAGTAGCCTAGCGGGAATGTGGAATGAGCAGTTCTTC	CASSLAGMWNEQFF	TRBD2	TRBJ2-1	-	TRBV19
TGTGCCAGCAGCCAAGAAAAAGGGCTAGCGTTGGACAATGAGCAGTTCTTC	CASSQEKGLALDNEQFF	-	TRBJ2-1	few	TRBV4-2
TGCGCCAGCAGCTTGGACCCCGCGGGGAACAATGAGCAGTTCTTC	CASSLDPAGNNEQFF	-	TRBJ2-1	once	TRBV5-1
TGTGCCAGCAGGGGCCCGGGACTAGTATGGGGCTACACCTTC	CASRGPGLVWGYTF	-	TRBJ1-2	-	TRBV5-8
TGTGCCAGTAGTACCGGAGCGGGTGTATACAATGAGCAGTTCTTC	CASSTGAGVYNEQFF	-	TRBJ2-1	-	TRBV19
TGCGCCAGCAGCAACCGGGACAGGGGTACTAATGAAAAACTGTTTTTT	CASSNRDRGTNEKLFF	TRBD1	TRBJ1-4	-	TRBV5-1
TGTGCCAGCGGCCTGGGGCCTTTGAACACCGGGGAGCTGTTTTTT	CASGLGPLNTGELFF	-	TRBJ2-2	-	TRBV7-3
TGTGCCAGTAGTATCGTGGCGGGAGGGCCCTATGAGCAGTTCTTC	CASSIVAGGPYEQFF	TRBD2	TRBJ2-1	-	TRBV19
TGTGCCAGCGGTGGGGGGACAGGTAATTCACCCCTCCACTTT	CASGGGTGNSPLHF	TRBD1	TRBJ1-6	-	TRBV2
TGTGCCAGCAACCTAAAGGGGGCGGTTGGCTACACCTTC	CASNLKGAVGYTF	TRBD1	TRBJ1-2	once	TRBV12-3/TRBV12-4
TGTGCCAGCAGCTCCTCCCGACTAGATGAGCAGTTCTTC	CASSSSRLDEQFF	-	TRBJ2-1	-	TRBV7-3
TGTGCCTGGAGTACCGACAGGGGGCAAACTGAAGCTTTCTTT	CAWSTDRGQTEAFF	TRBD1	TRBJ1-1	-	TRBV30
TGTGCCAGCACCGGGGGGGCGAACACCGGGGAGCTGTTTTTT	CASTGGANTGELFF	TRBD2	TRBJ2-2	-	TRBV28
TGTGCCAGTAAATATGGGGACAGTGGGAACACTGAAGCTTTCTTT	CASKYGDSGNTEAFF	TRBD1	TRBJ1-1	once	TRBV19
TGTGCCAGCAGTTTATTTATGGGCCAGGGGATGAGTGAGCAGTACTTC	CASSLFMGQGMSEQYF	-	TRBJ2-7	-	TRBV28
TGTGCCAGTAAGCCCACGGGCGGGAGGACCTACAATGAGCAGTTCTTC	CASKPTGGRTYNEQFF	TRBD2	TRBJ2-1	-	TRBV19
TGTGCCACCAGCAGAGTAGCCGGGACAGGTAACAATGGCTACACCTTC	CATSRVAGTGNNGYTF	TRBD1	TRBJ1-2	once	TRBV15
TGTGCCATCAGTGAGTCGAGGGAGCGGAGGCACGAGCAGTACTTC	CAISESRERRHEQYF	-	TRBJ2-7	-	TRBV10-3
TGTGCCAGCAGTCTCGGACAGCCAGATACGCAGTATTTT	CASSLGQPDTQYF	-	TRBJ2-3	-	TRBV27
TGTGCCAGCAGCATAGGGACAGCTAACTATGGCTACACCTTC	CASSIGTANYGYTF	TRBD1	TRBJ1-2	-	TRBV5-6
TGTGCCAGCAGCGAGGGACTACCCTACAATGAGCAGTTCTTC	CASSEGLPYNEQFF	TRBD2	TRBJ2-1	-	TRBV2
TGTGCCAGCAGCAGAGGGCTGAACACTGAAGCTTTCTTT	CASSRGLNTEAFF	-	TRBJ1-1	-	TRBV7-3
TGTGCCAGCAGTACAGGGGTCAATTCACCCCTCCACTTT	CASSTGVNSPLHF	TRBD1	TRBJ1-6	-	TRBV3-1/TRBV3-2